The rows below give T cell receptor beta chains drawn from one sample of a study of T cell responses to AZD1222 COVID-19 vaccine. Repertoires were generated with immunoSEQ multiplex PCR, while TCRdb's copy carries only in-frame clones and drops some. The sample comprises about 150,000 clones, about 88% of which are singletons, and 3% to 3.5% rests with the top ten. The sample consisted of peripheral blood, taken on day 0 of AZD1222 vaccination. All receptors derive from an adult in good health. CDR3s include the opening cysteine and the closing phenylalanine or tryptophan. Fields, in order: V gene, D gene, J gene, clone size, CDR3 protein, CDR3 DNA. D genes are given only for firm matches. Rows give clone size only sometimes, using once, few, many, or a class for an expanded clone.

TRBV5-1	.	TRBJ2-1	.	CASSLEGSSSYNEQFF	TGCGCCAGCAGCTTGGAGGGCTCGAGCTCCTACAATGAGCAGTTCTTC
TRBV7-8	.	TRBJ2-2	once	CASSLAALANTGELFF	TGTGCCAGCAGCTTAGCAGCGCTCGCGAACACCGGGGAGCTGTTTTTT
TRBV28	TRBD1	TRBJ1-5	.	CASSLGTGTSPQHF	TGTGCCAGCAGCCTTGGGACAGGGACTTCGCCCCAGCATTTT
TRBV19	.	TRBJ1-5	.	CASSIGSAGQPQHF	TGTGCCAGTAGTATAGGCTCCGCGGGGCAGCCCCAGCATTTT
TRBV19	TRBD1	TRBJ2-7	.	CASMGQDTYEQYF	TGTGCCAGTATGGGACAGGACACCTACGAGCAGTACTTC
TRBV6-5	.	TRBJ1-1	once	CASNNGGILNTEAFF	TGTGCCAGCAATAATGGGGGGATCTTGAACACTGAAGCTTTCTTT
TRBV3-1/TRBV3-2	.	TRBJ1-1	.	CASSQDLAGRNTEAFF	TGTGCCAGCAGCCAAGATCTGGCGGGGAGGAACACTGAAGCTTTCTTT
TRBV2	.	TRBJ1-5	few	CASSELGSNQPQHF	TGTGCCAGCAGTGAATTGGGGAGCAATCAGCCCCAGCATTTT
TRBV19	TRBD2	TRBJ2-3	.	CASSMTSFTDTQYF	TGTGCCAGTAGTATGACTAGCTTTACAGATACGCAGTATTTT
TRBV7-2	.	TRBJ1-1	.	CASSLDVRGSTEAFF	TGTGCCAGCAGCTTAGATGTCAGGGGAAGCACTGAAGCTTTCTTT
TRBV6-1	.	TRBJ1-5	.	CASSESSGPRQPQHF	TGTGCCAGCAGTGAATCATCGGGACCGCGTCAGCCCCAGCATTTT
TRBV9	.	TRBJ2-3	.	CASRGVTDTQYF	TGTGCCAGCAGGGGGGTCACAGATACGCAGTATTTT
TRBV27	TRBD2	TRBJ2-7	.	CASSSAGTSGGEQYF	TGTGCCAGCAGTTCAGCCGGGACTAGCGGGGGAGAGCAGTACTTC
TRBV6-5	TRBD1	TRBJ2-4	.	CASSFLGTGDIQYF	TGTGCCAGCAGTTTCTTAGGGACAGGGGACATTCAGTACTTC
TRBV28	.	TRBJ1-2	.	CASSSRGYGYTF	TGTGCCAGCAGCTCCAGGGGCTATGGCTACACCTTC
TRBV2	TRBD2	TRBJ2-1	.	CASSDSGASYNEQFF	TGTGCCAGCAGTGATAGCGGGGCTTCCTACAATGAGCAGTTCTTC
TRBV19	TRBD2	TRBJ2-1	once	CASSTQAGSNAEQFF	TGTGCCAGTAGTACCCAAGCGGGGTCCAACGCGGAGCAGTTCTTC
TRBV24-1	TRBD1	TRBJ2-7	.	CATSDPGQGGYEQYF	TGTGCCACCAGTGATCCGGGACAGGGTGGGTACGAGCAGTACTTC
TRBV2	.	TRBJ1-5	.	CASRSATADNQPQHF	TGTGCCAGCAGATCTGCCACGGCAGATAATCAGCCCCAGCATTTT
TRBV29-1	.	TRBJ1-2	.	CSASGPQGLSGYTF	TGCAGCGCCTCCGGGCCACAGGGCTTGAGTGGCTACACCTTC
TRBV7-2	TRBD2	TRBJ2-5	.	CASSLAPTTSGSGETQYF	TGTGCCAGCAGCTTAGCCCCAACGACTAGCGGGTCCGGGGAGACCCAGTACTTC
TRBV5-4	TRBD1	TRBJ2-1	.	CASSPGGSKINEQFF	TGTGCCAGCAGTCCAGGGGGCTCGAAAATCAATGAGCAGTTCTTC
TRBV2	.	TRBJ1-1	.	CASSLETLNTEAFF	TGTGCCAGCAGTTTGGAGACATTGAACACTGAAGCTTTCTTT
TRBV9	.	TRBJ1-2	.	CASSGRAGALLNYGYTF	TGTGCCAGCAGCGGGAGGGCAGGGGCCTTGCTTAACTATGGCTACACCTTC
TRBV14	.	TRBJ2-7	.	CASSRGGGIYEQYF	TGTGCCAGCAGCCGGGGAGGGGGGATCTACGAGCAGTACTTC
TRBV12-3/TRBV12-4	.	TRBJ2-2	.	CASSLPGTGELFF	TGTGCCAGCAGTTTACCCGGCACCGGGGAGCTGTTTTTT
TRBV10-3	TRBD2	TRBJ2-3	.	CAISEASGGFDTQYF	TGTGCCATCAGTGAGGCTAGCGGGGGTTTTGATACGCAGTATTTT
TRBV7-3	TRBD1	TRBJ1-6	.	CASSLVGGYSPLHF	TGTGCCAGCAGCTTAGTAGGGGGCTATTCACCCCTCCACTTT